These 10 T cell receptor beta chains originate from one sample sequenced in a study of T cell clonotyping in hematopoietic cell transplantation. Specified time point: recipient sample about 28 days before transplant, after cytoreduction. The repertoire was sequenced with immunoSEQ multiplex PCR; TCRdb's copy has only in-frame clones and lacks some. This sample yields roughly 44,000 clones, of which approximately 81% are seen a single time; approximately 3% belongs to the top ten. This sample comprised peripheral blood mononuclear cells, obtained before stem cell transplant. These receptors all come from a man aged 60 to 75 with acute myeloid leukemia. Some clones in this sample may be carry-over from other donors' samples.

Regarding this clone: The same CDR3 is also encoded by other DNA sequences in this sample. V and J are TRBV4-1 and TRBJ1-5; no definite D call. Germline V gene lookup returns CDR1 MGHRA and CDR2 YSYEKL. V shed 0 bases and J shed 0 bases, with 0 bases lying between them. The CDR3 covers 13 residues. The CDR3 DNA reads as TGCGCCAGCAGCCAAGATAGCAATCAGCCCCAGCATTTT. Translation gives CASSQDSNQPQHF.

The CDR3 loop reads CASSVATTLFGYTF. The CDR3 DNA sequence: TGTGCCAGCAGCGTAGCTACGACTTTGTTTGGCTACACCTTC. This chain uses TRBV9 with TRBJ1-2, with D hard to call. V dropped 0 bases and J dropped 7 bases, with 13 bases sitting between them. Germline V gene lookup returns CDR1 SGDLS and CDR2 YYNGEE. This CDR3 contains 14 residues.

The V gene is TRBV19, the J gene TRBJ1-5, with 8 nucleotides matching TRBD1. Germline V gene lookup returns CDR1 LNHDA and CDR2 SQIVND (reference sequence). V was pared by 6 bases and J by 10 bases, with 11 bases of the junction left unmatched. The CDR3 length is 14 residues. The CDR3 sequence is CASSPQGGDRPQHF. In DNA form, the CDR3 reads TGTGCCAGTAGCCCACAGGGGGGTGATCGCCCCCAGCATTTT.

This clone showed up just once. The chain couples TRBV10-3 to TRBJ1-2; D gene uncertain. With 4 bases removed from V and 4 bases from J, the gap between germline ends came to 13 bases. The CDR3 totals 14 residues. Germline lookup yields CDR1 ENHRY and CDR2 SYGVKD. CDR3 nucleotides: TGTGCCATCAGTGCTCAGATGGGCCTCTATGGCTACACCTTC. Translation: CAISAQMGLYGYTF.

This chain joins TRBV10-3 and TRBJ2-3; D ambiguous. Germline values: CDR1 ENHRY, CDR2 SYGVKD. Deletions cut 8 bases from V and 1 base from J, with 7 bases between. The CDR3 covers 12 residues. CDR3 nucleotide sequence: TGTGCCATCGGCTGGGGCACAGATACGCAGTATTTT. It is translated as CAIGWGTDTQYF.

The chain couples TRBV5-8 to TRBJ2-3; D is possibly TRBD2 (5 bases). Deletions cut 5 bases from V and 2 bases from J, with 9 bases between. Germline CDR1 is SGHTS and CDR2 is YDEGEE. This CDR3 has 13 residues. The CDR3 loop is CASRRADTDTQYF. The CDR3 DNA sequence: TGTGCCAGCAGGCGGGCGGACACAGATACGCAGTATTTT.

The CDR3 DNA reads as TGTGCCAGCAGTGAATATATGGGCAGTACTAATTCACCCCTCCACTTT. Protein product: CASSEYMGSTNSPLHF. The J gene is TRBJ1-6, the V gene TRBV6-4; no clear D gene. Germline V gene lookup returns CDR1 MRHNA and CDR2 SNTAGT. This CDR3 is 16 amino acids long. Trimming stripped 3 bases from V and 6 bases from J, with 15 bases between.

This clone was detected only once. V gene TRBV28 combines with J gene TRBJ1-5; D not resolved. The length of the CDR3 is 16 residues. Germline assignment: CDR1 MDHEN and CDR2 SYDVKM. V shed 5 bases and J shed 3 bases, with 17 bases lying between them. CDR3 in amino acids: CASSLQATGYNQPQHF. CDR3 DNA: TGTGCCAGCAGTCTACAAGCTACGGGGTACAATCAGCCCCAGCATTTT.

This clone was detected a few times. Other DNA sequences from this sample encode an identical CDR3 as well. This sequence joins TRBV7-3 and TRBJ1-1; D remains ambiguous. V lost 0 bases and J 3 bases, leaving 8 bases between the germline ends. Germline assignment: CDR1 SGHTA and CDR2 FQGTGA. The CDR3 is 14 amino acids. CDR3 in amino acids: CASSLTGLDTEAFF. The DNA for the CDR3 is TGTGCCAGCAGCTTAACGGGCCTGGACACTGAAGCTTTCTTT.

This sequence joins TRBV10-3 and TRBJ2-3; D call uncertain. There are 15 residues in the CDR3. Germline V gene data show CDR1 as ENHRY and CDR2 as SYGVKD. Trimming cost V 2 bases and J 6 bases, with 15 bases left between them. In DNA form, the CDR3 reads TGTGCCATCAGTGAGGAAGGCGCGTCGAGTGATACGCAGTATTTT. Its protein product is CAISEEGASSDTQYF.